These 11 T cell receptor beta chains were sequenced from one sample in a study of cytomegalovirus exposure and HLA in healthy donors. The study ran its PCR with 60 Vbeta and 13 Jbeta primers. Repertoires were generated with immunoSEQ multiplex PCR, while TCRdb's copy carries only in-frame clones and drops some. The table records about 150,000 clones, around two thirds of them present only once. Sequences were obtained from PBMCs. These receptors all stem from a woman aged 60 to 75 in good health and CMV-seropositive.

This clone was picked up a small number of times. The V and J genes are TRBV27 and TRBJ2-1; TRBD2 might be the D (6 bases). This CDR3 spans 15 amino acids. Germline CDR1 reads MNHEY; CDR2 reads SMNVEV (reference sequence). V was trimmed by 2 bases and J by 2 bases, leaving 10 bases between them. The CDR3 DNA follows: TGTGCCAGCAGTTTAGCGGGGTTTACCTACAATGAGCAGTTCTTC. The encoded protein is CASSLAGFTYNEQFF.

The chain combines TRBV28 with TRBJ2-5, with 7 bases that match TRBD2. The last part of the DNA fits TRBJ2-7 better; the J call may be wrong. This CDR3 has 14 residues. CDR1 and CDR2 (germline): MDHEN, SYDVKM. The CDR3 sequence is CASWGGGLSYEQYF. The CDR3 nucleotides read TGTGCCAGCTGGGGGGGTGGACTCTCCTACGAGCAGTACTTC.

This clone was observed a few times. V is TRBV5-1 and J is TRBJ2-1; 12 nucleotides agree with TRBD2. Germline lookup yields CDR1 SGHRS and CDR2 YFSETQ. Trimming at V came to 0 bases and at J to 5 bases, leaving 6 bases not matched to a gene. This CDR3 comprises 17 residues. The CDR3 DNA follows: TGCGCCAGCAGCTTGGGTTCTAGCGGGAGGGGTGACAATGAGCAGTTCTTC. This codes for CASSLGSSGRGDNEQFF.

This chain links TRBV18 with TRBJ2-7, with 9 nucleotides matching TRBD1. The CDR3 length is 13 residues. After removal of 6 bases from V and 6 bases from J, the junction contained 6 bases not matched to a gene. In germline, CDR1 is KGHSH, CDR2 LQKENI. CDR3 residues: CASSPGTGSEQYF. The CDR3 DNA follows: TGTGCCAGCTCGCCCGGGACAGGGAGCGAGCAGTACTTC.

The chain couples TRBV6-6 to TRBJ1-2; 7 bases match TRBD1. Germline V gene lookup returns CDR1 MNHNY and CDR2 SVGAGI (reference sequence). V was clipped by 4 bases and J by 6 bases; unmatched bases: 8. CDR3 length equals 14 residues. CDR3 sequence: CASSSRQGVNGYTF. CDR3 bases: TGTGCCAGCAGTTCCCGACAGGGAGTAAATGGCTACACCTTC.

The rearrangement links TRBV7-6 to TRBJ2-3; possible D gene TRBD2, 5 bases. Trimming removed 1 base at V and 1 base at J, with 6 bases between. The CDR3 contains 14 residues. CDR1 is SGHVS and CDR2 is FNYEAQ in the germline V gene. CDR3 loop: CASSLGRGTDTQYF. As DNA, the CDR3 is TGTGCCAGCAGCTTAGGGCGGGGCACAGATACGCAGTATTTT.

The V and J genes are TRBV28 and TRBJ1-4; 9 bases agree with TRBD1. Germline trimming cut 10 bases from V and 5 bases from J; bases unmatched to any gene: 11. Germline CDR1 MDHEN, CDR2 SYDVKM. The CDR3 covers 15 residues. CDR3 protein: CATEGQGGPNEKLFF. DNA of the CDR3: TGTGCCACCGAGGGACAGGGAGGCCCCAATGAAAAACTGTTTTTT.

The chain combines TRBV18 with TRBJ2-3; 8 bases agree with TRBD2. Germline V gene sequence: CDR1 KGHSH, CDR2 LQKENI. V lost 2 bases, J lost 2 bases, and 9 bases stayed unmatched. This CDR3 has 17 residues. CDR3 in amino acids: CASSPAGGLGVTDTQYF. The CDR3 region has the DNA TGTGCCAGCTCACCAGCGGGAGGACTTGGGGTCACAGATACGCAGTATTTT.

The rearrangement joins TRBV7-3 to TRBJ2-3, with 8 bases identical to TRBD2. Trimming cost V 0 bases and J 2 bases; bases outside gene matches: 4. Germline lookup yields CDR1 SGHTA and CDR2 FQGTGA. The CDR3 contains 16 residues. CDR3 DNA sequence: TGTGCCAGCAGCTTAACGCCTAGCGGGCACACAGATACGCAGTATTTT. Translating it yields CASSLTPSGHTDTQYF.

V and J are TRBV28 and TRBJ2-7, with D possibly matching TRBD1 (5 bases). This CDR3 comprises 15 residues. Germline assignment: CDR1 MDHEN and CDR2 SYDVKM. V was shortened by 6 bases and J by 1 base, with 16 bases between the two germline ends. CDR3 in amino acids: CASSRASTASYEQYF. CDR3 sequence (DNA): TGTGCCAGCAGCCGAGCCTCGACAGCGTCCTACGAGCAGTACTTC. Together with reference TRBV28 and TRBJ2-7, the CDR3 gives the full variable domain: DVKVTQSSRYLVKRTGEKVFLECVQDMDHENMFWYRQDPGLGLRLIYFSYDVKMKEKGDIPEGYSVSREKKERFSLILESASTNQTSMYLCASSRASTASYEQYFGPGTRLTVT.

This chain links TRBV7-7 with TRBJ1-5; D not certain. Between the trimmed V and J ends, which lost 1 base and 4 bases, there was a span of 5 bases. The CDR3 covers 13 residues. Germline assignment: CDR1 SSHAT and CDR2 FNYEAQ (reference sequence). Here the CDR3 DNA reads TGTGCCAGCAGCTTAGGAGAGAATCAGCCCCAGCATTTT. Residues: CASSLGENQPQHF.